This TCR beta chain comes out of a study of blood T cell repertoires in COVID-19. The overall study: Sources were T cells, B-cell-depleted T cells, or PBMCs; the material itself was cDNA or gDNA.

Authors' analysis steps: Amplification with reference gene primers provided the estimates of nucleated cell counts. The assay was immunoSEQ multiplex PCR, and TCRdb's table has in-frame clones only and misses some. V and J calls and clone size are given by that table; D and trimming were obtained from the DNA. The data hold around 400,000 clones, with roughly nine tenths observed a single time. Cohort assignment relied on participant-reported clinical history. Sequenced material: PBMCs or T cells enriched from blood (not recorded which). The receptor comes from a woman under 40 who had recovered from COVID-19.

The CDR3 spells CASSLKTGHLYEQYF. The CDR3 coding sequence is TGTGCCAGCAGCTTAAAAACGGGACATCTCTACGAGCAGTACTTC. J is TRBJ2-7 and V is TRBV7-2; weak D call: TRBD1 (6 bases). CDR1 and CDR2 from the germline V gene are SGHTA and FQGNSA. The CDR3 runs to 15 residues. V was shortened by 2 bases and J by 3 bases, with 14 bases between the two germline ends.